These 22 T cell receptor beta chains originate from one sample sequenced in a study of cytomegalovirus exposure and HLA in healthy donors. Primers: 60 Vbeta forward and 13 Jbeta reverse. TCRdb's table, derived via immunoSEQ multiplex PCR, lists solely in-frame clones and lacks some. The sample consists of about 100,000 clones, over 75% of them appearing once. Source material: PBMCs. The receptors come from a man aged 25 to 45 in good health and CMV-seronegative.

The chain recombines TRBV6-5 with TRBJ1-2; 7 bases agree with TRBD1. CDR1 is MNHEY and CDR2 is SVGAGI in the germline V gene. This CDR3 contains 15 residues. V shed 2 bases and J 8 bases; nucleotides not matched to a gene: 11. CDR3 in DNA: TGTGCCAGCAGTTACCAGGGGAGACAGGGATCCGGCTACACCTTC. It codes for CASSYQGRQGSGYTF.

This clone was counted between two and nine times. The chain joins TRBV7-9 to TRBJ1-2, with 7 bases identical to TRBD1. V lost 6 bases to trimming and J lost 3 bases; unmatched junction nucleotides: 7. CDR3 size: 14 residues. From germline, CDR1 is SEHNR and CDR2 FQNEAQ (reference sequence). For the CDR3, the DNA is TGTGCCAGCAGTCAGACAGGGCATGACTATGGCTACACCTTC. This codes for CASSQTGHDYGYTF.

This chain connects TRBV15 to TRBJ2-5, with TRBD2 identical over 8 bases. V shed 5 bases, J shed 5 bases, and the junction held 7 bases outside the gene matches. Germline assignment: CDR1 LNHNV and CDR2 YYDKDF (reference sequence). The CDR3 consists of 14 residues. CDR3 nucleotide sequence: TGTGCCACCAGCCCGGCGGGGGGCCGGGAGACCCAGTACTTC. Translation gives CATSPAGGRETQYF.

Written as DNA, the CDR3 is TGTGCCAGCAGTCGAACGTGGGAGGGCACTGAAGCTTTCTTT. As protein: CASSRTWEGTEAFF. V usage is TRBV6-1 and J usage is TRBJ1-1; the D is unclear. CDR3 length equals 14 residues. Per the germline V gene, CDR1 is MNHNS and CDR2 is SASEGT. V lost 5 bases and J lost 4, with 14 bases in between.

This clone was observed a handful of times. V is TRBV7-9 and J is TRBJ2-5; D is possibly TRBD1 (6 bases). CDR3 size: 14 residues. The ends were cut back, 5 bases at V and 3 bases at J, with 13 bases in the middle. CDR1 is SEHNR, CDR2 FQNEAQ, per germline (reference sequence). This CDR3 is CASSARTEEETQYF. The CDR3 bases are TGTGCCAGCAGCGCCCGGACAGAGGAAGAGACCCAGTACTTC.

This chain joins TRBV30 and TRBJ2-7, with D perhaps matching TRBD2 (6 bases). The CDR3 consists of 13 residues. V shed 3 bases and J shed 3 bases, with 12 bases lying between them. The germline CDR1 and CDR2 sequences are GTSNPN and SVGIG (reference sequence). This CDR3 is CAWRVKGGYEQYF. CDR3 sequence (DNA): TGTGCCTGGAGAGTTAAGGGAGGCTACGAGCAGTACTTC.

In nucleotides, the CDR3 is TGTGCCATCGGACAGAGGAACACTGAAGCTTTCTTT. This translates into CAIGQRNTEAFF. This chain connects TRBV5-4 to TRBJ1-1; D perhaps matches TRBD1 (6 bases). V was cut by 9 bases and J by 1 base, with 10 bases left in between. This CDR3 spans 12 amino acids. The germline CDR1 and CDR2 sequences are SGHNT and YYREEE (reference sequence).

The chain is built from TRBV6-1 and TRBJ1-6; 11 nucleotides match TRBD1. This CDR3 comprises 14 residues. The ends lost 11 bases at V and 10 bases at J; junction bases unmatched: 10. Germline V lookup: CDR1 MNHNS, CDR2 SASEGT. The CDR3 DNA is TGTGCCGGGGGACAGGGGGTTGGAGGATCACCCCTCCACTTT. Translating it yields CAGGQGVGGSPLHF.

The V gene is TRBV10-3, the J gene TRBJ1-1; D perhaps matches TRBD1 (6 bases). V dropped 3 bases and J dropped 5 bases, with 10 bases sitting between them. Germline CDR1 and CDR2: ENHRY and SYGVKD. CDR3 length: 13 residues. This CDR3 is CAISERTETEAFF. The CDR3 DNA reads TGTGCCATCAGTGAAAGGACAGAGACTGAAGCTTTCTTT.

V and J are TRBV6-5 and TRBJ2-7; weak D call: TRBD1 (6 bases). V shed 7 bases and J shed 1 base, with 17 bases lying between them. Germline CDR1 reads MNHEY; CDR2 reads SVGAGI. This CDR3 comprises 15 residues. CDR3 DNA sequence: TGTGCCAGCACCCCCCGCAGGGGCTTTTCCTACGAGCAGTACTTC. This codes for CASTPRRGFSYEQYF.

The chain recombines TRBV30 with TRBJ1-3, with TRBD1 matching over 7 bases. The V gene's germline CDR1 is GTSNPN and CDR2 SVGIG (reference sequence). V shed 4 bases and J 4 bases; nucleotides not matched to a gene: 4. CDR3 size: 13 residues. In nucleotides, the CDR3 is TGTGCCTGGAAAAAGGGGGCCGGAAACACCATATATTTT. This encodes CAWKKGAGNTIYF.

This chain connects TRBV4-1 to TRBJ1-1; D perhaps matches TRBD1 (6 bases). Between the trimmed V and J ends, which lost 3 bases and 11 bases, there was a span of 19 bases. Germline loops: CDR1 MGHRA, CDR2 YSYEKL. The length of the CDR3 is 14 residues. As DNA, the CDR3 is TGCGCCAGCAGCCACGGTGGGGCAGGGGTCGGGGCTTTCTTT. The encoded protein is CASSHGGAGVGAFF.

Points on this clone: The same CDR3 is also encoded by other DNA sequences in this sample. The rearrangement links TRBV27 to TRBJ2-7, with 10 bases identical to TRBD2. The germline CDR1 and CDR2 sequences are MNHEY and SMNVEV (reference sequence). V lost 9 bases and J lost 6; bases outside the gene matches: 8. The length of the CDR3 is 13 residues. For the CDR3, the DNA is TGTGCCAGTAGTGGGCTAGCGGGAGTCGAGCAGTACTTC. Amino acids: CASSGLAGVEQYF.

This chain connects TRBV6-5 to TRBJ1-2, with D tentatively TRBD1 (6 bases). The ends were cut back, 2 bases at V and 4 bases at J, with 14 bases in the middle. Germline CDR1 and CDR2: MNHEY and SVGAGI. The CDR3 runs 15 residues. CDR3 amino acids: CASSYARTDPYGYTF. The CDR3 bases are TGTGCCAGCAGTTACGCGAGGACAGACCCCTATGGCTACACCTTC.

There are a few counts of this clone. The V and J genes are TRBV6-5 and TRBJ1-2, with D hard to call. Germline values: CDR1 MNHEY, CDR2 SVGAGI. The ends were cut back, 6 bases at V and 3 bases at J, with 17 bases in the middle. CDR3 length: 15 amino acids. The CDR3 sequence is CASSPNEVAYYGYTF. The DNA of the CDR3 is TGTGCCAGCAGCCCTAATGAGGTGGCGTACTATGGCTACACCTTC.

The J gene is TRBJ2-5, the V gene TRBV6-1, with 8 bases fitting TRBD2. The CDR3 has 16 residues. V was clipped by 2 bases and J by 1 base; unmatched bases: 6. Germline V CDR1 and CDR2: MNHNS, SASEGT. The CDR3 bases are TGTGCCAGCAGTGAATTGAGCGGGGGCCTCCAAGAGACCCAGTACTTC. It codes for CASSELSGGLQETQYF.

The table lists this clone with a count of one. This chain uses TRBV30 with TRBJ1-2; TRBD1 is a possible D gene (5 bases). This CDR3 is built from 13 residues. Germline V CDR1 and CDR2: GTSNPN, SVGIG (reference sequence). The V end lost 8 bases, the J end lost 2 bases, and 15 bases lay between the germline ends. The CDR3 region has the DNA TGTGCCACTTTCGGGACTCCCAACTATGGCTACACCTTC. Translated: CATFGTPNYGYTF.

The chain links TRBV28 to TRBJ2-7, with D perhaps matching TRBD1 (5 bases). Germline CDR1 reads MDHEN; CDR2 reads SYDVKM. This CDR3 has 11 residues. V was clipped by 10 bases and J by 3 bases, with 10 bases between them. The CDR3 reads CATGRVYEQYF. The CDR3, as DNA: TGTGCCACCGGCAGGGTCTACGAGCAGTACTTC.

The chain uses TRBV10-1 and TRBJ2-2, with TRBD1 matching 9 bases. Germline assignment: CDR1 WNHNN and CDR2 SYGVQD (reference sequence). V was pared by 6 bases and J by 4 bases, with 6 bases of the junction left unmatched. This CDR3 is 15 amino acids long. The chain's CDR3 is CASSGQGSTTGELFF. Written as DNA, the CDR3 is TGCGCCAGCAGCGGACAGGGGTCGACCACCGGGGAGCTGTTTTTT.

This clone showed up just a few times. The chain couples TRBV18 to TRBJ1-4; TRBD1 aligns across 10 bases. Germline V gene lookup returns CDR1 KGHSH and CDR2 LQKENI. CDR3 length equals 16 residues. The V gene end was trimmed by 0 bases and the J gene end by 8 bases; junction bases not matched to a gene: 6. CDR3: CASSPPSTGGWEKLFF. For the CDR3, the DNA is TGTGCCAGCTCACCACCGTCGACAGGGGGCTGGGAAAAACTGTTTTTT.

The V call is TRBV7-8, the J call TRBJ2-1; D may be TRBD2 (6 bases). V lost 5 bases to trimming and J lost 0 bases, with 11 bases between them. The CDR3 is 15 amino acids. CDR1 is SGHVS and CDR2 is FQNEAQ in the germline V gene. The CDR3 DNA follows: TGTGCCAGCAGCCGGGCGGGGAGCTCCTACAATGAGCAGTTCTTC. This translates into CASSRAGSSYNEQFF.

The CDR3, as DNA: TGCGCCAGCAGCTTGCGGACAGGGGGAGTCTATGGCTACACCTTC. Translating it yields CASSLRTGGVYGYTF. V gene TRBV5-1 combines with J gene TRBJ1-2; 10 positions agree with TRBD1. The germline V gene encodes CDR1 SGHRS and CDR2 YFSETQ. The CDR3 runs 15 residues. Unmatched junction bases numbered 4, after V lost 1 base and J lost 4 bases. Drawing the rest from reference TRBV5-1 and TRBJ1-2, the complete variable domain is KAGVTQTPRYLIKTRGQQVTLSCSPISGHRSVSWYQQTPGQGLQFLFEYFSETQRNKGNFPGRFSGRQFSNSRSEMNVSTLELGDSALYLCASSLRTGGVYGYTFGSGTRLTVV.